This TCR beta chain was captured in a study of T cell responses to AZD1222 COVID-19 vaccine. Regarding the study as a whole: Females outnumbered males among donors, who were mostly white British; clonal diversity was possibly underestimated. Variant regions that are unmutated are reportedly the target of nearly half of spike-specific TCRs. With dominance at 160-218 and 743-854, vaccine-associated CD4 TCRs spanned spike. Repertoires in all cases were sampled only once the peak T cell response had passed.

V lost 0 bases and J lost 4, with 10 bases in between. The CDR3 spans 15 residues. In germline, CDR1 is SGDLS, CDR2 YYNGEE. Libraries were prepared by immunoSEQ multiplex PCR; TCRdb keeps only in-frame clonotypes and omits some of them. This table holds some 170,000 clones, about nine tenths found once. For this clone: Its antigen is currently unknown.

The chain uses TRBV9 and TRBJ1-4; weak D call: TRBD1 (6 bases). Here the sequenced sample was peripheral blood, taken 28 days after the second AZD1222 dose. The source of this sequence is an adult who received the AZD1222 COVID-19 vaccine. The CDR3 sequence: CASSVADRSNEKLFF. CDR3 nucleotide sequence: TGTGCCAGCAGCGTAGCCGACAGGAGTAATGAAAAACTGTTTTTT.